The rows below give T cell receptor beta chains drawn from one sample of a study of PD-1 blockade in classical Hodgkin lymphoma. The repertoire was sequenced with immunoSEQ multiplex PCR; TCRdb's copy has only in-frame clones and lacks some. The sample carries over 25,000 clones, roughly 76% recorded once. This material consisted of peripheral blood mononuclear cells (PBMCs), taken before the fourth cycle of nivolumab. These receptor sequences come from a human donor with classical Hodgkin lymphoma. The CDR3 runs from the conserved cysteine through the conserved F or W. Each record gives: V gene, D gene, J gene, clone size, CDR3 DNA, CDR3 protein. The D gene is left open where the match is weak. Clone size appears in some rows only: once, few, many, or a class for an expanded clone.

>TRBV2|NA|TRBJ1-2|few
TGTGCCAGCAAGGGGACCGGAGGCTACACCTTC
CASKGTGGYTF
>TRBV15|TRBD2|TRBJ2-7|NA
TGTGCCACCGGGGAGGGCTCCTACGAGCAGTACTTC
CATGEGSYEQYF
>TRBV2|NA|TRBJ1-4|NA
TGTGCCAGCAAGGTCGATAGTGAAAAACTGTTTTTT
CASKVDSEKLFF
>TRBV7-8|NA|TRBJ2-3|NA
TGTGCCAGCAGCTTAGGCGGCGGTGCTAAACCGCAGTATTTT
CASSLGGGAKPQYF
>TRBV5-4|TRBD1|TRBJ2-7|NA
TGTGCCAGCAGCCTAGGAGGTCAGGGGGCGCTTGAACAGTACTTC
CASSLGGQGALEQYF
>TRBV19|TRBD1|TRBJ1-2|once
TGTGCCAGTAGAACGGGACAGACTTTTGGGGGCTACACCTTC
CASRTGQTFGGYTF
>TRBV7-7|NA|TRBJ2-1|NA
TGTGCTAGCAGCTTAACCAACCTTGCGAACAATGAGCAGTTCTTC
CASSLTNLANNEQFF
>TRBV7-8|TRBD1|TRBJ2-5|NA
TGTGCCAGCAGTACAGGGGCGGGCCGCCAAGAGACCCAGTACTTC
CASSTGAGRQETQYF
>TRBV7-9|TRBD2|TRBJ2-5|NA
TGTGCCAGCATGGCTAGCGGGATCCAAGAGACCCAGTACTTC
CASMASGIQETQYF
>TRBV30|NA|TRBJ1-1|few
TGTGCCTGGAGGGAAAGGGGTGTCCTTGAAGCTTTCTTT
CAWRERGVLEAFF
>TRBV29-1|NA|TRBJ1-2|NA
TGCAGCGTTGCGGGGACAATCTATGGCTACACCTTC
CSVAGTIYGYTF
>TRBV6-6|TRBD1|TRBJ1-1|NA
TGTGCCACATCCGGGACAGTCGACCCAAACACTGAAGCTTTCTTT
CATSGTVDPNTEAFF
>TRBV7-8|NA|TRBJ2-5|NA
TGTGCCAGCAGCTTAGGGGGTCAAGAGACCCAGTACTTC
CASSLGGQETQYF
>TRBV18|TRBD1|TRBJ1-1|NA
TGTGCCAGCTCACCACCGGGACAGACTGGACTGAACACTGAAGCTTTCTTT
CASSPPGQTGLNTEAFF
>TRBV6-5|NA|TRBJ2-1|few
TGTGCCAGCAGTTACTCGACTTCCTACAATGAGCAGTTCTTC
CASSYSTSYNEQFF
>TRBV6-4|NA|TRBJ2-3|NA
TGTGCCAGCAGTGTCGGGGACTCGAGCACAGATACGCAGTATTTT
CASSVGDSSTDTQYF
>TRBV7-8|NA|TRBJ1-3|NA
TGTGCCAGCAGCTTGGGGGGAAACACCATATATTTT
CASSLGGNTIYF
>TRBV6-1|NA|TRBJ2-3|NA
TGTGCCAGCAGTGAAGTATTGGGAGTTAGCACAGATACGCAGTATTTT
CASSEVLGVSTDTQYF
>TRBV19|NA|TRBJ2-1|once
TGTGCCAGTAGTATCAGGACGTTTGAGCAGTTCTTC
CASSIRTFEQFF
>TRBV30|NA|TRBJ1-1|few
TGTGCCTGGAGTGAGGGGAACACTGAAGCTTTCTTT
CAWSEGNTEAFF
>TRBV19|NA|TRBJ1-1|NA
TGTGCCAGTAGTATAGGGGCAGGGATGAACACTGAAGCTTTCTTT
CASSIGAGMNTEAFF
>TRBV29-1|TRBD1|TRBJ2-3|NA
TGCAGCGGGGGAACCGGGACAGGGGGCTCAGATACGCAGTATTTT
CSGGTGTGGSDTQYF
>TRBV29-1|NA|TRBJ2-7|NA
TGCAGCGTTGTTCGGGGGACCGGAGACGAGCAGTACTTC
CSVVRGTGDEQYF
>TRBV29-1|NA|TRBJ2-3|NA
TGCAGCGTCGGACGGAAAACCACAGATACGCAGTATTTT
CSVGRKTTDTQYF
>TRBV15|TRBD2|TRBJ2-3|NA
TGTGCCACCAGCAGAGATGGCGGATTTAGCGGGCGGACAGATACGCAGTATTTT
CATSRDGGFSGRTDTQYF
>TRBV5-6|NA|TRBJ2-5|NA
TGTGCCAGCAGCCCCCTTTCCTTGTGGGGCGTGGAGACCCAGTACTTC
CASSPLSLWGVETQYF
>TRBV5-6|TRBD1|TRBJ1-4|NA
TGTGCCAGCGGCAGGGGGACTGAAAAACTGTTTTTT
CASGRGTEKLFF